This T cell receptor (beta chain) was sequenced for a study of blood T cells in healthy people across ages. The junction had 14 bases not matched to a gene; V was cut back by 6 bases and J by 5 bases. From germline, CDR1 is DFQATT and CDR2 SNEGSKA (reference sequence). The CDR3 runs to 16 residues. Study-wide results and limits: The study found more naive CD4+ cells and higher diversity in long-lived than aged donors. What prevented conclusive comparison of naive and antigen-experienced cells was that PBMCs were unsorted.

A second PCR of 7 to 11 cycles used a sample-barcoded 5' primer and a J-beta primer mix. TCRdb independently ran MiXCR on the 5' RACE reads; one entry per CDR3 protein. The sample consists of some 1,800,000 distinct CDR3 sequences, approximately 39% of them appearing once. Comment on this clonotype: No antigen is known for it.

This chain joins TRBV20-1 and TRBJ2-1; TRBD1 matches at 9 bases. The TCR was taken from a human donor in good health. What was sequenced was blood. The CDR3 reads CSASSTGQGTHNEQFF. Written as DNA, the CDR3 is TGCAGTGCCTCCTCCACAGGACAGGGGACTCACAATGAGCAGTTCTTC.